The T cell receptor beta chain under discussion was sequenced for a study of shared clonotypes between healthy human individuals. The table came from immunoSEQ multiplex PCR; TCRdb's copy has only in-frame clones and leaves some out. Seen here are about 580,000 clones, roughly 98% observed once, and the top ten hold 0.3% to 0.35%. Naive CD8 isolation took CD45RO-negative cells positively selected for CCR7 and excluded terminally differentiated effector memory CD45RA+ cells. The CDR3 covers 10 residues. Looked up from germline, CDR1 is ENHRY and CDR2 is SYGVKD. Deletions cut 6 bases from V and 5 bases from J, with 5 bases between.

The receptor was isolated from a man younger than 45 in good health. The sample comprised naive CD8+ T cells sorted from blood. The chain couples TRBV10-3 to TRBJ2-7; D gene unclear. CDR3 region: CAIRGHEQYF. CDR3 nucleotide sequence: TGTGCCATCAGAGGACACGAGCAGTACTTC.